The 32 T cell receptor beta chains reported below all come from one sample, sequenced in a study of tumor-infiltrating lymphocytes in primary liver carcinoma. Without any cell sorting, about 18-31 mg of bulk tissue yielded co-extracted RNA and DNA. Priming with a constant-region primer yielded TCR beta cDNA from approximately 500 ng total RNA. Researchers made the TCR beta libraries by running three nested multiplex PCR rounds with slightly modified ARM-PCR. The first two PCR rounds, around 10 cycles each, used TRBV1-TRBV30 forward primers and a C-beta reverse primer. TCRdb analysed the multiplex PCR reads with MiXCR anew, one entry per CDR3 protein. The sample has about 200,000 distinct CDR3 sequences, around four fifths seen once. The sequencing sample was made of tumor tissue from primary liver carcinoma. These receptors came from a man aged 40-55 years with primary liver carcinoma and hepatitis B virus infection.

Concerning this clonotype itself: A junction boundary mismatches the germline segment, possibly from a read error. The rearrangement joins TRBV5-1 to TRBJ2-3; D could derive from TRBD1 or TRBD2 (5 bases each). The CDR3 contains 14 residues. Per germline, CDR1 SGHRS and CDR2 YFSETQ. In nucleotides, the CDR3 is TGCGCCAGCAGCCCCGGGACCAACATAGATACGCAATATTTT. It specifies CASSPGTNIDTQYF.

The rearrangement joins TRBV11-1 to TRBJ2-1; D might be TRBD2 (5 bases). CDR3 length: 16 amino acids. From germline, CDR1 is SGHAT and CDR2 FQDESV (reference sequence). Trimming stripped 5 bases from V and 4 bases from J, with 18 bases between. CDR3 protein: CASSPGPADDYNEQFF. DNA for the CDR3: TGTGCCAGCAGCCCTGGACCAGCGGACGATTACAATGAGCAGTTCTTC.

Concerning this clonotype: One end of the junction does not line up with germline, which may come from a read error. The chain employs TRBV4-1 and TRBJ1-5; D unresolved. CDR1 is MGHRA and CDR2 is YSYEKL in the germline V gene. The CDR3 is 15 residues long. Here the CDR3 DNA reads TGCGCCAGCAGCCAAGATGCGGCCCTCCCCCAGCCCCAACATTTT. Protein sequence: CASSQDAALPQPQHF.

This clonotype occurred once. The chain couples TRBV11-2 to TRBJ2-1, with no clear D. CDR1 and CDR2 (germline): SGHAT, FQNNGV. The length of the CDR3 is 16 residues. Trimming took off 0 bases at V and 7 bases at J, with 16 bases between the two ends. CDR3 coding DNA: TGTGCCAGCAGCTTAGATCGTTTAGTGTTAAGGAATGAGCAGTTCTTC. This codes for CASSLDRLVLRNEQFF.

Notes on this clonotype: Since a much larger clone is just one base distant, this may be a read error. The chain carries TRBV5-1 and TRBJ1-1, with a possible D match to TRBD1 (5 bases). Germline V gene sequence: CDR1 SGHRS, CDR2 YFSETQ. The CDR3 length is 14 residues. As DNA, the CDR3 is TGCGCCAGCAGTCCCGGGACGACGAACACTGAAGATTTCTTT. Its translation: CASSPGTTNTEDFF.

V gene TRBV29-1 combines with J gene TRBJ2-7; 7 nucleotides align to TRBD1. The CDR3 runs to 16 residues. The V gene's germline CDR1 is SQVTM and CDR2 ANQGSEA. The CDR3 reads CSVYRSGTVGSYEQYF. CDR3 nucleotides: TGCAGTGTCTACCGGTCGGGGACAGTAGGAAGCTACGAGCAGTACTTC.

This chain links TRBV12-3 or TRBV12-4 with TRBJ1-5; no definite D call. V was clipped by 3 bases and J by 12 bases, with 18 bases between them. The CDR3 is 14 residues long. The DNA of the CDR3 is TGTGCCAGCAGTTTGGTGCCAGATAATCAACACCAGCATTTT. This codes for CASSLVPDNQHQHF.

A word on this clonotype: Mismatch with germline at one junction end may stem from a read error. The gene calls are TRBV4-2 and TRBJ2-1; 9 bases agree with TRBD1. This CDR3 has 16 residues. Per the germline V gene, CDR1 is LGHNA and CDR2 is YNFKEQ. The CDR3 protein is CASSHACGQGNNEQLF. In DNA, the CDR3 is TGTGCCAGCAGCCACGCCTGTGGACAGGGGAACAATGAGCAGCTCTTC.

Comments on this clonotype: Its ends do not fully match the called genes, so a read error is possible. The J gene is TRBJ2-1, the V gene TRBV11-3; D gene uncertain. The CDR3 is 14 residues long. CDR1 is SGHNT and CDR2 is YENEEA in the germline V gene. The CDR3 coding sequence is TGTGCCAGCAGATTATGCGTCTCTAACAATGAGCAGTTTTTC. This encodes CASRLCVSNNEQFF.

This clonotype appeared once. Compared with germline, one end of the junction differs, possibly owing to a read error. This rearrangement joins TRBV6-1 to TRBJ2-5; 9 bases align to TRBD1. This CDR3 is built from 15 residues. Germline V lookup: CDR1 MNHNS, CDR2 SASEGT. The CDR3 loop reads CGSSDPRQGVRAQNF. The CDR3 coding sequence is TGTGGCAGCAGTGATCCCCGACAGGGGGTAAGGGCCCAGAACTTC.

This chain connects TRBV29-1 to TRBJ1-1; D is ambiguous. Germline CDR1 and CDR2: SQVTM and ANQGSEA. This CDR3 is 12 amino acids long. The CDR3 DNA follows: TGCAGTGTGGGGATAGGTATGACTGAAGCTTTCTTT. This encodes CSVGIGMTEAFF.

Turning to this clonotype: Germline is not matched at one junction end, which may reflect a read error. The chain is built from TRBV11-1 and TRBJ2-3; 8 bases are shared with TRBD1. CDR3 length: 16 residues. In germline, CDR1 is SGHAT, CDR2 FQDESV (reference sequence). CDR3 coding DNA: TGTGCCAGCAGCTTAGAATTGGCAGGGGGCTCGGATACGCAAAATTTT. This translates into CASSLELAGGSDTQNF.

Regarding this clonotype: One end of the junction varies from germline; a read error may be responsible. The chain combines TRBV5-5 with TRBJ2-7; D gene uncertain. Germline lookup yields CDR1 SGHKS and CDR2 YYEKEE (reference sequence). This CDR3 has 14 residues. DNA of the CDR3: TGTACCAGCAACCTATCACCGAACGCCTACGAGGAGTATTTC. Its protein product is CTSNLSPNAYEEYF.

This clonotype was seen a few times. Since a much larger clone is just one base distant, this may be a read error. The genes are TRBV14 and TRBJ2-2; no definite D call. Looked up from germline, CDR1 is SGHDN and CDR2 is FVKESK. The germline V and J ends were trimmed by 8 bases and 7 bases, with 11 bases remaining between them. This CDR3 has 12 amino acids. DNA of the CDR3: TGTGCCAGCTGTCCGACCTACGGGGAGCTGTTTTTT. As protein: CASCPTYGELFF. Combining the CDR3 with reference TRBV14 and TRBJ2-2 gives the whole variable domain EAGVTQFPSHSVIEKGQTVTLRCDPISGHDNLYWYRRVMGKEIKFLLHFVKESKQDESGMPNNRFLAERTGGTYSTLKVQPAELEDSGVYFCASCPTYGELFFGEGSRLTVL.

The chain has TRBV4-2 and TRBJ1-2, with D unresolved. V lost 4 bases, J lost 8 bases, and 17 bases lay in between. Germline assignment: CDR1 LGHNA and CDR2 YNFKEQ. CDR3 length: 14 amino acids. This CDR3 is CASSPFIGIGGYTF. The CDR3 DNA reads TGTGCCAGCAGCCCTTTCATCGGGATCGGGGGCTACACCTTC.

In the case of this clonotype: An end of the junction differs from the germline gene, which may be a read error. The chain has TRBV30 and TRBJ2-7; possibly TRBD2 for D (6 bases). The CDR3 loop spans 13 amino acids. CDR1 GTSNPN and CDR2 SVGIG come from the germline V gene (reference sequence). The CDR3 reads CTWSREDSYEQYF. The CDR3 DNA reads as TGTACCTGGAGTAGGGAGGACTCCTACGAGCAATACTTC.

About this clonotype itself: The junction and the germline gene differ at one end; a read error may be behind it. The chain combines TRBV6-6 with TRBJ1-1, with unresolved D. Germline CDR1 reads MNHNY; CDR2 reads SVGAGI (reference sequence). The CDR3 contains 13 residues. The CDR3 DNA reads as TGTGTCAGCAGTTACCCGCCTCCTTCCTCGGCTTTCTTT. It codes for CVSSYPPPSSAFF.

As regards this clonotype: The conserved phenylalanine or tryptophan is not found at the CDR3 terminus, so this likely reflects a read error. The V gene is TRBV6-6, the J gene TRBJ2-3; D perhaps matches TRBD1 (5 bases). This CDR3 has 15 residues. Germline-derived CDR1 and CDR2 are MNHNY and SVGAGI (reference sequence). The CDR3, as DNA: TGTGCCAACAGTCTCGACCTAGGGGGCACAGATACGCAGTATCTT. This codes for CANSLDLGGTDTQYL.

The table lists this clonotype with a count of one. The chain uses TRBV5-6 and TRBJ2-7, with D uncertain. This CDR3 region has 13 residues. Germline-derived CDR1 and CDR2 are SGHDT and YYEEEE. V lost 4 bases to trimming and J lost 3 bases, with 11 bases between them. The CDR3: CASSPLIVYEQYF. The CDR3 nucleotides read TGTGCCAGCAGCCCCTTGATAGTCTACGAGCAGTACTTC.

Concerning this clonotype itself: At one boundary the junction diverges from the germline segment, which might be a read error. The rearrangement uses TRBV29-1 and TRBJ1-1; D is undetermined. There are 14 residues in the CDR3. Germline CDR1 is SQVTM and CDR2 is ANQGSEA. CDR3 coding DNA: TGTAGCGTTGAATTTGGCCTCATGAACACTGAAGCTTTCTTT. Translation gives CSVEFGLMNTEAFF.

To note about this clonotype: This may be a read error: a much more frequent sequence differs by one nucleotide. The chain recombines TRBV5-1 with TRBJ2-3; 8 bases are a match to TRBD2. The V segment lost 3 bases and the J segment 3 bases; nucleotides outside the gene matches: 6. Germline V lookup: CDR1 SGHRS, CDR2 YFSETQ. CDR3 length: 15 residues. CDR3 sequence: CASSWVAGRTDTQYF. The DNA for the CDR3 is TGCGCCAGCAGCTGGGTAGCGGGGAGAACAGATACGCAGTATTTT. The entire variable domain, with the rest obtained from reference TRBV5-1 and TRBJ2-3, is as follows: KAGVTQTPRYLIKTRGQQVTLSCSPISGHRSVSWYQQTPGQGLQFLFEYFSETQRNKGNFPGRFSGRQFSNSRSEMNVSTLELGDSALYLCASSWVAGRTDTQYFGPGTRLTVL.

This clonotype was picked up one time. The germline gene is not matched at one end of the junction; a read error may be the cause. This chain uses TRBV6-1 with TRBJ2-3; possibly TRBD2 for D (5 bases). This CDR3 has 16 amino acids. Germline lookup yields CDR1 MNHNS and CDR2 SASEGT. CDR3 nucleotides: TGTGCCAGCACCGCCCAGTGGGCGGCTAGCACAGATAAGCAGTATTTT. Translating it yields CASTAQWAASTDKQYF.

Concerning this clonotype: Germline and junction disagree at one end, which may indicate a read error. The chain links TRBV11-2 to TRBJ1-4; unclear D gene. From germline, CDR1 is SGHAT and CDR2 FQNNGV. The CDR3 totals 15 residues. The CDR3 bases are TGTGACAGCAGCTTAGAGGTCGCCGTGAATGAAAAACTGTTTTTT. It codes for CDSSLEVAVNEKLFF.

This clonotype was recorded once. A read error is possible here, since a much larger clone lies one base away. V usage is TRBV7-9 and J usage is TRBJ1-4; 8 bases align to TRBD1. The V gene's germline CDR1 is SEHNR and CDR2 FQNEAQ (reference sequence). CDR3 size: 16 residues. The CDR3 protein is CTSSLNRDRPNEKLFF. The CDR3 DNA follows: TGTACCAGCAGCCTCAACCGGGACAGGCCTAATGAAAAACTGTTTTTT. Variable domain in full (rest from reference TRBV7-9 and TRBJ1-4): DTGVSQNPRHKITKRGQNVTFRCDPISEHNRLYWYRQTLGQGPEFLTYFQNEAQLEKSRLLSDRFSAERPKGSFSTLEIQRTEQGDSAMYLCTSSLNRDRPNEKLFFGSGTQLSVL.

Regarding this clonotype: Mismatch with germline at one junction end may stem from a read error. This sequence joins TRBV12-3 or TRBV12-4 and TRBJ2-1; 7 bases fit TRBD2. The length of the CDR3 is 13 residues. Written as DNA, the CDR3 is TGCCCTTCCCGCGGGAGCCCTTACAATTTGCAGTTCTTC. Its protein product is CPSRGSPYNLQFF.

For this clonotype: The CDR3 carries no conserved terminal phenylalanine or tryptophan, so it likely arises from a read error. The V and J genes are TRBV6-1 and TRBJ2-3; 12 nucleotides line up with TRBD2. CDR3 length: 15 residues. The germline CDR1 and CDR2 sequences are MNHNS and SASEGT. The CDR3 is CVSSPTSGRLDTQYS. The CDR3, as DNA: TGTGTCAGCAGTCCGACTAGCGGGAGATTAGATACGCAGTATTCT.

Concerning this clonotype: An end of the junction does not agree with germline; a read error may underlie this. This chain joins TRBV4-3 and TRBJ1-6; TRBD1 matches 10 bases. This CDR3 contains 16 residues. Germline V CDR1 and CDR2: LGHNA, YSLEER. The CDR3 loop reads CASSSWDRGSNSPLSF. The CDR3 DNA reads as TGCGCCAGCAGCTCCTGGGACAGGGGAAGTAATTCACCCCTCAGCTTT.

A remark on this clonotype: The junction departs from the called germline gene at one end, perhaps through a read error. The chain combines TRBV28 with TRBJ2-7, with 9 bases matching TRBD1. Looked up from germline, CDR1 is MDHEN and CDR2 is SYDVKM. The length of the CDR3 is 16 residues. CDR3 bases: TGTGCCAGCAGCCCTCTCGGGACAGGGAACCCTTACGAGCAGTACTTT. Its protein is CASSPLGTGNPYEQYF.

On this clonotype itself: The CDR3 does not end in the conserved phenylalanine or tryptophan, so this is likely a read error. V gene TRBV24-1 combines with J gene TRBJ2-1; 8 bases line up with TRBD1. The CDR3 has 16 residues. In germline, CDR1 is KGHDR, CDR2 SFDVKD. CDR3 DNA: TGTGCCACCAGTGATCCCGGGACAGGTTTAACGAATGAACAGTTCCTC. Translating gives CATSDPGTGLTNEQFL.

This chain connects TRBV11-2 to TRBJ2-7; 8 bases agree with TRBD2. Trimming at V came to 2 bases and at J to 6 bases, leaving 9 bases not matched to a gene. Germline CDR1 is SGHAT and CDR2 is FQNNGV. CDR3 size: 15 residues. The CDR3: CASSLSLAGACEQYF. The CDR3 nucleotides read TGTGCCAGCAGCTTAAGCCTAGCGGGTGCTTGCGAGCAGTACTTC.

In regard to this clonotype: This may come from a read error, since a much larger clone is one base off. CDR3 sequence (DNA): TGTGCCAGCAGAGGGCTGGGGGAGACCCGGTACTTC. Translating gives CASRGLGETRYF. The J gene is TRBJ2-5, the V gene TRBV28, with D perhaps TRBD1 or TRBD2 (5 bases each). CDR1 is MDHEN and CDR2 is SYDVKM in the germline V gene. The CDR3 consists of 12 residues.

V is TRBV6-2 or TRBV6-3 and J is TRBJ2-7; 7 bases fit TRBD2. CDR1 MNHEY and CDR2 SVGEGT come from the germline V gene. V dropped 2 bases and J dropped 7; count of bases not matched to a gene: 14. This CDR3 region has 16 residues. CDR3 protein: CASSYLPIAGYREQYF. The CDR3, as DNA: TGTGCCAGCAGTTACCTGCCGATAGCGGGTTACCGTGAGCAGTACTTC.